The entry that follows covers one T cell receptor (beta chain) sequence. PCR employed 60 Vbeta and 13 Jbeta primers. Using immunoSEQ multiplex PCR, the repertoire was profiled, and TCRdb retains in-frame clones only, with some absent. The sample holds around 230,000 clones, more than 75% seen once. The length of the CDR3 is 17 residues. Germline V lookup: CDR1 MNHNS, CDR2 SASEGT. After removal of 2 bases from V and 3 bases from J, the junction contained 6 bases not matched to a gene. The data were taken from a study of cytomegalovirus exposure and HLA in healthy donors. The chain couples TRBV6-1 to TRBJ2-3; 12 bases agree with TRBD2. The sequence was collected from a girl aged 2-9 years in good health and CMV-seronegative. The sequenced sample consisted of PBMCs. CDR3 in amino acids: CASSELAGGPTTDTQYF. Written as DNA, the CDR3 is TGTGCCAGCAGTGAACTAGCGGGGGGGCCAACGACAGATACGCAGTATTTT.